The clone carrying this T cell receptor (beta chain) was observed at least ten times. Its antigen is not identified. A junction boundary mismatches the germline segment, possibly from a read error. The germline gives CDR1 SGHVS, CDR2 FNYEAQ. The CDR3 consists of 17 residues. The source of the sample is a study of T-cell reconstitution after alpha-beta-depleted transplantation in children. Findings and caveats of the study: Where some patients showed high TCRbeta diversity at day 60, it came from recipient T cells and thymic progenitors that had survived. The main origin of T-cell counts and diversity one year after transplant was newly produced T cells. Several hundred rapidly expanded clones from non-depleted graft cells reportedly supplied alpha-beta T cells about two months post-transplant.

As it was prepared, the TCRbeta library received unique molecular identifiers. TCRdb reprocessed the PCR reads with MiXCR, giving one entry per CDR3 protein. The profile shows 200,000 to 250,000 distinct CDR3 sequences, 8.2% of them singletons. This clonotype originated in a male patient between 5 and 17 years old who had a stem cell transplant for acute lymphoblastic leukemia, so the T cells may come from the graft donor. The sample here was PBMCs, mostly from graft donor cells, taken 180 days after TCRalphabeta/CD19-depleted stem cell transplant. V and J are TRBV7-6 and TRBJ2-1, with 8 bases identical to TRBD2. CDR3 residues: CASSLGDIAGPYNEQFF. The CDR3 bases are TGTGCCAGCAGTTTAGGGGATATAGCGGGGCCCTACAATGAGCAGTTCTTC.